The 6 T cell receptor beta chains below were found in one sample sequenced in a study of T-cell memory formation after mild COVID-19 (dated by TCRdb to the early 2020s). The receptor library was made with 5' RACE. TCRdb names Illumina NovaSeq 6000 as the instrument used. TCRdb reanalyzed the raw reads on its own, using fastp at Q25 for trimming and MiXCR for clone calling, and kept in-frame beta chains. Every entry covers one CDR3 protein and lists the most common genes and DNA from its rows. For this sample the table gives hundreds of thousands of distinct CDR3 sequences, of which roughly 18% were detected only once. Jointly, the top ten make up 12% of the sample. Sequenced: PBMCs or a T cell subset sorted from them (not recorded which). Source of these receptors: an adult woman who had mild COVID-19 (a few samples of this study predate the infection). The sample titles of this study are shuffled in the database, so cell type and time point are left out; the donor was told from shared clones.

This clonotype has a handful of counts. J is TRBJ2-1 and V is TRBV7-9; TRBD1 might be the D (6 bases). CDR1 is SEHNR and CDR2 is FQNEAQ in the germline V gene (reference sequence). V was trimmed by 5 bases and J by 0 bases, leaving 26 bases between them. This CDR3 has 20 residues. CDR3 amino acids: CASSPGAGTTPFSSYNEQFF. The CDR3 DNA reads as TGTGCCAGCAGCCCAGGGGCGGGTACTACTCCCTTTAGCTCCTACAATGAGCAGTTCTTC.

This rearrangement joins TRBV11-3 to TRBJ2-7; D remains unclear. V was cut by 2 bases and J by 2 bases, with 10 bases left in between. Germline V lookup: CDR1 SGHNT, CDR2 YENEEA. The CDR3 length is 14 residues. As DNA, the CDR3 is TGTGCCAGCAGCTTAAACAGACTTACCTACGAGCAGTACTTC. It translates to CASSLNRLTYEQYF.

In nucleotides, the CDR3 is TGTGCTAGTGGTTTGATCGGGACTAGGGGGGTCGTGTCCTACGAGCAGTACTTC. Translating gives CASGLIGTRGVVSYEQYF. The genes are TRBV12-5 and TRBJ2-7; TRBD2 agrees at 8 bases. This CDR3 contains 18 residues. V dropped 2 bases and J dropped 1; count of bases not matched to a gene: 13. The V gene's germline CDR1 is LGHNT and CDR2 FRNRAP. The full variable domain, with the rest looked up from reference TRBV12-5 and TRBJ2-7, is DARVTQTPRHKVTEMGQEVTMRCQPILGHNTVFWYRQTMMQGLELLAYFRNRAPLDDSGMPKDRFSAEMPDATLATLKIQPSEPRDSAVYFCASGLIGTRGVVSYEQYFGPGTRLTVT.

This chain links TRBV6-5 with TRBJ2-7, with a tentative D call TRBD2 (6 bases). In germline, CDR1 is MNHEY, CDR2 SVGAGI. V lost 2 bases and J lost 7, with 15 bases in between. The CDR3 is 14 residues long. This CDR3 is CASSYRTPREEQYF. In DNA form, the CDR3 reads TGTGCCAGCAGTTACAGGACCCCTCGGGAGGAGCAGTACTTC.

To note about this clonotype: This CDR3 is missing its conserved last phenylalanine or tryptophan, likely due to a read error. The rearrangement uses TRBV20-1 and TRBJ2-1; D might be TRBD2 (6 bases). The length of the CDR3 is 14 residues. Trimming cost V 0 bases and J 6 bases, with 12 bases left between them. Germline V CDR1 and CDR2: DFQATT, SNEGSKA (reference sequence). CDR3 loop: CSAREPTGVNEQFL. The DNA for the CDR3 is TGCAGTGCTAGAGAACCTACGGGGGTCAATGAGCAGTTCTTA.

The chain combines TRBV7-2 with TRBJ2-6; tentative D call: TRBD1 (5 bases). The V end was cut by 5 bases, the J end by 1 base, with 9 bases between. This CDR3 is 15 amino acids long. Germline V CDR1 and CDR2: SGHTA, FQGNSA. The CDR3 nucleotides are TGTGCCAGCAGCGAAGGGGCTTCTGGGGCCAACGTCCTGACTTTC. Its protein product is CASSEGASGANVLTF.